This T cell receptor beta chain was observed in a study of T cells after yellow fever vaccination. Looked up from germline, CDR1 is SGHRS and CDR2 is YFSETQ. There are 14 residues in the CDR3. V was clipped by 4 bases and J by 6 bases, with 13 bases between them. One entry per CDR3 protein, called by TCRdb with MiXCR from the 5' RACE reads. Here the sample spans 300,000 to 400,000 distinct CDR3 sequences, under 7.5% being singletons. This clonotype was observed many times. The clonotype was recovered from a man aged 30-40 years who received the YFV17D yellow fever vaccine. This rearrangement joins TRBV5-1 to TRBJ2-2; tentative D call: TRBD2 (6 bases). The starting material was PBMCs, obtained 5 days after the yellow fever booster vaccination. The DNA for the CDR3 is TGCGCCAGCAGCCCGGGGACTCCTTCCGGGGAGCTGTTTTTT. This translates into CASSPGTPSGELFF. The full variable domain, with the rest looked up from reference TRBV5-1 and TRBJ2-2, is KAGVTQTPRYLIKTRGQQVTLSCSPISGHRSVSWYQQTPGQGLQFLFEYFSETQRNKGNFPGRFSGRQFSNSRSEMNVSTLELGDSALYLCASSPGTPSGELFFGEGSRLTVL.